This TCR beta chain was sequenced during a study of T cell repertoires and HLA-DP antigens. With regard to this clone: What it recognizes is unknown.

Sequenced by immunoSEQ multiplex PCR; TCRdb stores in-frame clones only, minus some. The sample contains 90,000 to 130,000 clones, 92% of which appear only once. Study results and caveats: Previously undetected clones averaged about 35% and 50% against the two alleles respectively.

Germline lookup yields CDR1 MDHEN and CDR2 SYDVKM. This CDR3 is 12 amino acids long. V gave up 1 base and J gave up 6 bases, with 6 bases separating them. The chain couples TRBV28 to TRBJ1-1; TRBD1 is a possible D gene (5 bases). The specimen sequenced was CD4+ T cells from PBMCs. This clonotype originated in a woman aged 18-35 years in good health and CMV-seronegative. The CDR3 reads CASSLLGAEAFF. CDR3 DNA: TGTGCCAGCAGTTTATTAGGGGCTGAAGCTTTCTTT. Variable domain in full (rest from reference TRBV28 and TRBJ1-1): DVKVTQSSRYLVKRTGEKVFLECVQDMDHENMFWYRQDPGLGLRLIYFSYDVKMKEKGDIPEGYSVSREKKERFSLILESASTNQTSMYLCASSLLGAEAFFGQGTRLTVV.